The 27 T cell receptor beta chains below all came from one sample that was sequenced in a study of PD-1 blockade in classical Hodgkin lymphoma. Each patient's relapse followed autologous stem cell transplantation, and brentuximab vedotin exposure varied. The assay was immunoSEQ multiplex PCR, and TCRdb's table has in-frame clones only and misses some. The sample carries under 20,000 clones, about two thirds recorded once. The specimen was peripheral blood mononuclear cells (PBMCs), collected before the second cycle of nivolumab. These receptors were taken from a human donor with classical Hodgkin lymphoma.

In this sample, this clone turned up a few times. The rearrangement links TRBV29-1 to TRBJ2-1; tentative D call: TRBD2 (5 bases). CDR3 length equals 14 residues. Germline values: CDR1 SQVTM, CDR2 ANQGSEA. Between the trimmed V and J ends, which lost 6 bases and 0 bases, there was a span of 12 bases. The CDR3 DNA reads as TGCAGCGTCGCGGACTGGAGCTCCTACAATGAGCAGTTCTTC. Encoded protein: CSVADWSSYNEQFF.

This clone was seen once. The junction departs from the called germline gene at one end, perhaps through a read error. The CDR3 protein is CASSLGQPNSPLHF. CDR3 nucleotides: TGTGCCAGCAGCTTGGGACAGCCTAATTCACCCCTCCACTTT. V and J are TRBV5-3 and TRBJ1-6; 7 positions agree with TRBD1. TRBV5-3 belongs to the ORF category, with a function that is uncertain. The CDR3 is 14 residues long.

The chain recombines TRBV2 with TRBJ2-2; 9 bases align to TRBD1. Trimming removed 6 bases from V and 5 bases from J; junction bases left unmatched: 4. Germline V gene lookup returns CDR1 SNHLY and CDR2 FYNNEI. The CDR3 length is 14 residues. The CDR3 DNA reads as TGTGCCAGCAGGGACAGGGGTGGGACCGGGGAGCTGTTTTTT. It codes for CASRDRGGTGELFF.

The chain is built from TRBV9 and TRBJ2-3; TRBD2 matches at 10 bases. After removal of 2 bases from V and 2 bases from J, the junction contained 5 bases not matched to a gene. Germline V gives CDR1 SGDLS, CDR2 YYNGEE. The CDR3 is 16 residues long. The CDR3 reads CASSVGTSGNTDTQYF. The CDR3 nucleotides are TGTGCCAGCAGCGTCGGAACTAGCGGGAACACAGATACGCAGTATTTT.

CDR3 DNA sequence: TGTGCCAGCAGGGGGACAGGGGGCTTGTACGAGCAGTACTTC. The encoded protein is CASRGTGGLYEQYF. The chain is built from TRBV6-1 and TRBJ2-7; 12 bases match TRBD1. Germline V gene lookup returns CDR1 MNHNS and CDR2 SASEGT. The trim removed 6 bases at V and 4 bases at J, leaving 4 bases unmatched. The CDR3 spans 14 residues.

This clone was seen only a few times. The gene calls are TRBV10-2 and TRBJ2-7; D uncertain. The V gene's germline CDR1 is WSHSY and CDR2 SAAADI. The CDR3 extends over 14 amino acids. V was pared by 0 bases and J by 4 bases, with 10 bases between. CDR3 sequence reads: CASSESIVGYEQYF. CDR3 sequence (DNA): TGCGCCAGCAGTGAGTCGATCGTTGGGTACGAGCAGTACTTC.

V is TRBV10-3 and J is TRBJ2-7, with D hard to call. Per germline, CDR1 ENHRY and CDR2 SYGVKD. This CDR3 region has 11 residues. V lost 2 bases to trimming and J lost 5 bases, with 4 bases between them. CDR3 sequence (DNA): TGTGCCATCAGTGAGCGGAACGAGCAGTACTTC. Its protein product is CAISERNEQYF.

The chain uses TRBV7-2 and TRBJ2-7, with D perhaps given as TRBD1 or TRBD2 (7 bases each). V was shortened by 3 bases and J by 4 bases, with 13 bases between the two germline ends. The CDR3 totals 14 residues. Germline V CDR1 and CDR2: SGHTA, FQGNSA. This CDR3 is CASSFREGAYEQYF. The CDR3 DNA follows: TGTGCCAGCAGCTTTAGGGAGGGGGCTTACGAGCAGTACTTC.

The gene calls are TRBV7-2 and TRBJ1-5, with D tentatively TRBD1 (6 bases). V shed 1 base and J shed 7 bases, with 20 bases lying between them. Germline-derived CDR1 and CDR2 are SGHTA and FQGNSA. There are 17 residues in the CDR3. CDR3 amino acids: CASSLVGGPLLGQPQHF. CDR3 nucleotide sequence: TGTGCCAGCAGCTTAGTAGGGGGGCCACTTCTCGGGCAGCCCCAGCATTTT.

Only a few counts were recorded for this clone. The chain recombines TRBV5-1 with TRBJ2-2; 12 bases fit TRBD2. Trimming cost V 4 bases and J 7 bases; bases outside gene matches: 8. This CDR3 comprises 16 residues. Germline loops: CDR1 SGHRS, CDR2 YFSETQ. The CDR3 DNA is TGCGCCAGCAGCGCCAGACTAGCGGGAGCTGGCGGGGAGCTGTTTTTT. This sequence encodes CASSARLAGAGGELFF.

V is TRBV19 and J is TRBJ2-4; D tentatively reads TRBD1 or TRBD2 (5 bases each). Trimming took 6 bases from V and 3 from J, leaving 15 bases between them. Looked up from germline, CDR1 is LNHDA and CDR2 is SQIVND (reference sequence). The CDR3 sequence is 15 residues long. Written as DNA, the CDR3 is TGTGCCAGTAGGGAGGTAGGGGCGGGCAAAAACATTCAGTACTTC. Residues: CASREVGAGKNIQYF.

The V and J genes are TRBV29-1 and TRBJ2-7; 7 bases align to TRBD1. Germline V gene data show CDR1 as SQVTM and CDR2 as ANQGSEA. The V segment lost 8 bases and the J segment 5 bases; nucleotides outside the gene matches: 9. The CDR3 loop spans 12 amino acids. The CDR3 loop reads CSFRQGRNEQYF. DNA for the CDR3: TGCAGCTTCCGACAGGGACGGAACGAGCAGTACTTC.

V usage is TRBV4-1 and J usage is TRBJ2-5, with a tentative D call TRBD2 (6 bases). The germline CDR1 and CDR2 sequences are MGHRA and YSYEKL. V lost 3 bases, J lost 0 bases, and 11 bases lay in between. The CDR3 is 15 residues long. The CDR3 DNA sequence: TGCGCCAGCAGCCAGAAGTGGAGGGACCAAGAGACCCAGTACTTC. It codes for CASSQKWRDQETQYF.

V usage is TRBV7-9 and J usage is TRBJ1-3; D is undetermined. CDR1 SEHNR and CDR2 FQNEAQ come from the germline V gene (reference sequence). V lost 5 bases to trimming and J lost 0 bases, with 8 bases between them. The CDR3 has 14 residues. CDR3 DNA sequence: TGTGCCAGCAGCCCAGGTGGCTCTGGAAACACCATATATTTT. Its translation is CASSPGGSGNTIYF.

This clone was counted a few times. The chain employs TRBV2 and TRBJ2-7, with a weak D call TRBD2 (6 bases). This CDR3 has 13 residues. Between the trimmed V and J ends, which lost 6 bases and 4 bases, there was a span of 13 bases. The germline gives CDR1 SNHLY, CDR2 FYNNEI. The CDR3 region has the DNA TGTGCCAGCAGCGCCCTGGAGGGGTACGAGCAGTACTTC. This codes for CASSALEGYEQYF.

The rearrangement joins TRBV4-1 to TRBJ2-1, with D possibly being TRBD2 (5 bases). The CDR3 loop spans 14 amino acids. V shed 1 base and J shed 8 bases, with 12 bases lying between them. The germline gives CDR1 MGHRA, CDR2 YSYEKL. CDR3 nucleotides: TGCGCCAGCAGCCAAGGATCCCGGCGGGATGAGCAGTTCTTC. Translated, it gives CASSQGSRRDEQFF.

The rearrangement joins TRBV9 to TRBJ2-7; 8 bases agree with TRBD2. The germline gives CDR1 SGDLS, CDR2 YYNGEE. Trimming cost V 2 bases and J 0 bases; bases outside gene matches: 4. The CDR3 is 15 residues long. CDR3 sequence: CASSVGAGDSYEQYF. The CDR3 region has the DNA TGTGCCAGCAGCGTTGGAGCGGGAGACTCCTACGAGCAGTACTTC. The entire variable domain, with the rest obtained from reference TRBV9 and TRBJ2-7, is as follows: DSGVTQTPKHLITATGQRVTLRCSPRSGDLSVYWYQQSLDQGLQFLIQYYNGEERAKGNILERFSAQQFPDLHSELNLSSLELGDSALYFCASSVGAGDSYEQYFGPGTRLTVT.

The rearrangement uses TRBV6-5 and TRBJ2-7, with D perhaps TRBD2 (6 bases). CDR3 length equals 11 residues. V lost 7 bases and J 7 bases, leaving 11 bases between the germline ends. Per germline, CDR1 MNHEY and CDR2 SVGAGI. The CDR3: CASTSEGEQYF. The CDR3 bases are TGTGCCAGCACCTCGGAGGGGGAGCAGTACTTC.

The genes are TRBV6-1 and TRBJ2-1, with D maybe TRBD2 (6 bases). The V and J ends lost 3 bases and 7 bases respectively, with 19 bases between them. The germline CDR1 and CDR2 sequences are MNHNS and SASEGT. This CDR3 comprises 16 residues. The CDR3 region has the DNA TGTGCCAGCAGTGAGGGGTGGGGGAGGACCTTGAATGAGCAGTTCTTC. Its translation is CASSEGWGRTLNEQFF.

This clone has a handful of counts. V usage is TRBV9 and J usage is TRBJ2-7; 13 positions agree with TRBD2. V gave up 4 bases and J gave up 5 bases; unmatched junction bases: 9. The CDR3 sequence is 16 residues long. Germline V gives CDR1 SGDLS, CDR2 YYNGEE. The CDR3 sequence: CASSPAGTSGIDEQYF. CDR3 nucleotide sequence: TGTGCCAGCAGCCCCGCCGGGACTAGCGGGATAGACGAGCAGTACTTC.

The rearrangement links TRBV21-1 to TRBJ2-7. TRBV21-1 is marked as a pseudogene. There are 17 residues in the CDR3. The chain's CDR3 is CASTNWMGTQSSYEQYF. CDR3 DNA sequence: TGTGCCAGCACCAATTGGATGGGGACCCAGAGCTCCTACGAGCAGTACTTC.

This clone was detected only once. This chain links TRBV25-1 with TRBJ2-1, with D possibly TRBD2 on 5 matching bases. This CDR3 is 15 amino acids long. V was clipped by 6 bases and J by 7 bases, with 19 bases between them. Germline V gene data show CDR1 as MGHDK and CDR2 as SYGVNS. CDR3 coding DNA: TGTGCCAGCAGGAATACAGAGGCGGGTGATAATGAGCAGTTCTTC. Amino acid sequence: CASRNTEAGDNEQFF.

The chain joins TRBV13 to TRBJ2-4; possibly TRBD2 for D (6 bases). The CDR3 loop spans 16 amino acids. Germline CDR1 reads PRHDT; CDR2 reads FYEKMQ (reference sequence). Trimming cost V 3 bases and J 5 bases, with 17 bases left between them. CDR3 loop: CASSFFGGGSQNIQYF. DNA of the CDR3: TGTGCCAGCAGCTTTTTCGGGGGAGGAAGTCAAAACATTCAGTACTTC.

The chain has TRBV18 and TRBJ2-5; no definite D call. The V and J ends lost 0 bases and 2 bases respectively, with 7 bases between them. Germline assignment: CDR1 KGHSH and CDR2 LQKENI. The CDR3 runs 14 residues. This CDR3 is CASSPPPGQETQYF. CDR3 DNA: TGTGCCAGCTCACCACCGCCGGGTCAAGAGACCCAGTACTTC.

V and J are TRBV5-1 and TRBJ2-6; D unresolved. The CDR3 covers 15 residues. Deletions cut 0 bases from V and 2 bases from J, with 6 bases between. Looked up from germline, CDR1 is SGHRS and CDR2 is YFSETQ. The CDR3 is CASSLDPAGANVLTF. The CDR3 DNA sequence: TGCGCCAGCAGCTTGGATCCTGCTGGGGCCAACGTCCTGACTTTC.

CDR3 loop: CATEGVTEAFF. As DNA, the CDR3 is TGTGCCACCGAAGGGGTTACTGAAGCTTTCTTT. The rearrangement uses TRBV6-6 and TRBJ1-1; tentative D call: TRBD1 (5 bases). Per the germline V gene, CDR1 is MNHNY and CDR2 is SVGAGI (reference sequence). This CDR3 is 11 amino acids long. V lost 10 bases and J 5 bases, leaving 11 bases between the germline ends.

The chain recombines TRBV7-9 with TRBJ1-1; D is unresolved. The CDR3 totals 12 residues. In germline, CDR1 is SEHNR, CDR2 FQNEAQ (reference sequence). Trimming removed 8 bases from V and 1 base from J, with 8 bases in between. The CDR3 protein is CASFSTNTEAFF. CDR3 coding DNA: TGTGCCAGCTTTAGTACGAACACTGAAGCTTTCTTT. Drawing the rest from reference TRBV7-9 and TRBJ1-1, the complete variable domain is DTGVSQNPRHKITKRGQNVTFRCDPISEHNRLYWYRQTLGQGPEFLTYFQNEAQLEKSRLLSDRFSAERPKGSFSTLEIQRTEQGDSAMYLCASFSTNTEAFFGQGTRLTVV.